This T cell receptor (beta chain) appears in the sequencing data of a study of blood T cell repertoires in COVID-19. V was cut by 2 bases and J by 7 bases, with 12 bases left in between. CDR1 and CDR2 from the germline V gene are MNHEY and SMNVEV (reference sequence). There are 14 residues in the CDR3. The assay was immunoSEQ multiplex PCR, and TCRdb's table has in-frame clones only and misses some. The sample holds some 150,000 clones, roughly 90% seen once. The chain carries TRBV27 and TRBJ1-5; a weak D match, TRBD1 (5 bases). Sequenced input: peripheral blood. The sequence derives from a woman in her fifties or sixties with COVID-19, enrolled during active disease. The CDR3 coding sequence is TGTGCCAGCAGTTTAGGGGCGCGAACCCAGCCCCAGCATTTT. It specifies CASSLGARTQPQHF.